The entry that follows covers one TCR beta chain sequence. Its antigen is unidentified. A read error may account for a junction end that differs from germline. The repertoire was sequenced with immunoSEQ multiplex PCR; TCRdb's copy has only in-frame clones and lacks some. Altogether tens of thousands of clones are present, approximately 94% being singletons, with the ten largest covering 3.2%. CDR1 is SGHRS and CDR2 is YFSETQ in the germline V gene. The CDR3 is 14 residues long. The sample comes from a study of cytomegalovirus exposure and HLA in healthy donors. Points from the study as a whole: The tendency of first-cohort TCR clusters to co-occur in the roughly 110 validation repertoires was identified by a subsequent analysis.

This chain uses TRBV5-1 with TRBJ2-5; D is perhaps TRBD1 (6 bases). This receptor was obtained from a woman in her late teens or twenties in good health and CMV-seropositive. Material for sequencing was PBMCs. This CDR3 reads CANSALGGIETQYF. DNA for the CDR3: TGCGCCAACAGCGCCTTAGGGGGTATCGAGACCCAGTACTTC.